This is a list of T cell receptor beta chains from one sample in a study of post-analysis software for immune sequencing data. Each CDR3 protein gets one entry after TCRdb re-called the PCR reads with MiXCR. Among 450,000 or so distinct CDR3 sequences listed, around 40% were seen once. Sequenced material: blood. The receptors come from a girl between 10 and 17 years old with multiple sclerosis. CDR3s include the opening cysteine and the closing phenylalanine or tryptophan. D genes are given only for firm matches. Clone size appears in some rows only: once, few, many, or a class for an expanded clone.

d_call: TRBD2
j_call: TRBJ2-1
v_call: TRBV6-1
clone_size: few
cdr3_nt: TGTGCCAGCAGTGAAAAGGCGGGACTAGGCTACGGTGAGCAGTTCTTC
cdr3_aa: CASSEKAGLGYGEQFF

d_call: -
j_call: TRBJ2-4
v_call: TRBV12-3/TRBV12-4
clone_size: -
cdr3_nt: TGTGCCAGCAGGGCCCCAACGGCCAAAAACATTCAGTACTTC
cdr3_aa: CASRAPTAKNIQYF

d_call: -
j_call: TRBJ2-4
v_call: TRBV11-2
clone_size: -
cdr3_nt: TGTGCCAGCAGCTTAGATCGAAACATTCAGTACTTC
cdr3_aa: CASSLDRNIQYF

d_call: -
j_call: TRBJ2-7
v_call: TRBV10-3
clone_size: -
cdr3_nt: TGTGCCATCAGTGAGTCGGTTAGCGCAAGCTACGAGCAGTACTTC
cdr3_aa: CAISESVSASYEQYF

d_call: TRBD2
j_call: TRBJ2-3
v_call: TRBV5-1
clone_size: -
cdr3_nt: TGCGCCAGCAGCTTGGCTAGCGGGAGTAGAATAGATACGCAGTATTTT
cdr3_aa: CASSLASGSRIDTQYF

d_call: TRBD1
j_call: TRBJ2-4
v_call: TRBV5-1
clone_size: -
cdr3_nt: TGCGCCAGCAGCCCATTGGTGACAGGGGGCGCATGGGGGGCCAAAAACATTCAGTACTTC
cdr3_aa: CASSPLVTGGAWGAKNIQYF

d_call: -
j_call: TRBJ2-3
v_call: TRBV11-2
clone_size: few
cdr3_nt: TGTGCCAGCAGCCGGGACCTACTCCAGGCGCAGTATTTT
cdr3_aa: CASSRDLLQAQYF

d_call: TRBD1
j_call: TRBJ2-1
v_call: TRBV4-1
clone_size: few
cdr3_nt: TGCGCCAGCAGCCAAGAGTCCACAGGGGCCGTACTTTCCTACAATGAGCAGTTCTTC
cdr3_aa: CASSQESTGAVLSYNEQFF

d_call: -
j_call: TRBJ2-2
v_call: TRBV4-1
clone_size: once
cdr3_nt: TGCGCCAGCAGACAGGGTTCCGGGGAGCTGTTTTTT
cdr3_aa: CASRQGSGELFF

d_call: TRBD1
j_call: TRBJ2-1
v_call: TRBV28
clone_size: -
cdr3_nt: TGTGCCAGCAGTTTCCGGGACAGGTTCCCTTACAATGAGCAGTTCTTC
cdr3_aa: CASSFRDRFPYNEQFF

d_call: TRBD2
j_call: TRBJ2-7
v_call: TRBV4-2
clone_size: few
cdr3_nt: TGTGCCAGCAGCCAAGGACGGGTCTATAGCGGGAGCAATGTGGGCGAGCAGTACTTC
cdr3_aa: CASSQGRVYSGSNVGEQYF

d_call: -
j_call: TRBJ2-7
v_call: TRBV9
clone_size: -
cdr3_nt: TGTGTCAGCAGCCCCGGGACCGAGCAGTACTTC
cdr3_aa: CVSSPGTEQYF

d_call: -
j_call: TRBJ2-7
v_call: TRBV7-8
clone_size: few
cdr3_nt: TGTGCCAGCACCCCAGACCGTTACGAGCAGTACTTC
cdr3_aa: CASTPDRYEQYF

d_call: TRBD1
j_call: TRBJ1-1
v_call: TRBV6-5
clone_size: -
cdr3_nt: TGTGCCAGCAGCAACGACAGGGGAGAGACTGAAGCTTTCTTT
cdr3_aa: CASSNDRGETEAFF

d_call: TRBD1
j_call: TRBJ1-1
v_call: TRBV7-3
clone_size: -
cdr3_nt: TGTGCCAGCAGCACACTCGGACAGGGGGCAAACACTGAAGCTTTCTTT
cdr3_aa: CASSTLGQGANTEAFF

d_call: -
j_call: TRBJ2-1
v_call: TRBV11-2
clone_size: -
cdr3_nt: TGTGCCAGCAGCGGTTCGGTGCGTGCCTACAATGAGCAGTTCTTC
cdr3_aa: CASSGSVRAYNEQFF

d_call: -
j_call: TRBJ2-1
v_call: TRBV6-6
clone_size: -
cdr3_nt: TGTGCCAGCAGTCCCGAGGAGTGGTCCTACAATGAGCAGTTCTTC
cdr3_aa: CASSPEEWSYNEQFF

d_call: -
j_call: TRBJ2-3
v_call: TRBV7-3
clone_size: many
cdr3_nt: TGTGCCAGCAGTTCGGGGACAGATACGCAGTATTTT
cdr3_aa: CASSSGTDTQYF

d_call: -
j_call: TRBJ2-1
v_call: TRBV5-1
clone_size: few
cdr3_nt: TGCGCCAGCAGCTTGGGGGAAGATTTGGTGTATTACAATGAGCAGTTCTTC
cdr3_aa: CASSLGEDLVYYNEQFF

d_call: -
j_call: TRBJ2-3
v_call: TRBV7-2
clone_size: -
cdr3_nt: TGTGCCAGCAGCCTTAGTTGGGAGGACACAGATACGCAGTATTTT
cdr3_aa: CASSLSWEDTDTQYF